Listed below are T cell receptor beta chains from one sample, sequenced in a study of blood T cell repertoires in COVID-19. Using immunoSEQ multiplex PCR, the repertoire was profiled, and TCRdb retains in-frame clones only, with some absent. The repertoire has more than 65,000 clones, 70% to 85% of them found once; the top ten carry approximately 10%. Source material: peripheral blood. The source is a woman aged 50 to 60 with acute or convalescent COVID-19. CDR3s include the opening cysteine and the closing phenylalanine or tryptophan. The D gene is left open where the match is weak. Rows may omit the clone size; those that give it use once, few, many or a size class.

cdr3_aa | cdr3_nt | clone_size | v_call | d_call | j_call | cdr3_length
CASSSRLAGGPGTGELFF | TGTGCCAGCAGCAGCAGACTAGCGGGAGGGCCGGGCACCGGGGAGCTGTTTTTT | NA | TRBV5-8 | TRBD2 | TRBJ2-2 | 18
CASSSTHQVAGKGYNEQFF | TGTGCCAGCAGCTCAACCCATCAAGTAGCGGGAAAGGGCTACAATGAGCAGTTCTTC | NA | TRBV7-6 | TRBD2 | TRBJ2-1 | 19
CASSPGTSGSTVNEQFF | TGTGCCAGCTCACCCGGGACTAGCGGGAGTACTGTCAATGAGCAGTTCTTC | NA | TRBV18 | TRBD2 | TRBJ2-1 | 17
CATSRDHGLTNYGYTF | TGTGCCACCAGCAGAGATCATGGGCTTACTAACTATGGCTACACCTTC | NA | TRBV15 | NA | TRBJ1-2 | 16
CASSPGGNREKLFF | TGTGCCAGCAGCCCAGGGGGCAATCGTGAAAAACTGTTTTTT | NA | TRBV3-1/TRBV3-2 | TRBD1 | TRBJ1-4 | 14
CASTLRPENNYGYTF | TGTGCCAGCACCCTGAGGCCGGAGAACAACTATGGCTACACCTTC | NA | TRBV2 | NA | TRBJ1-2 | 15
CATSTGVAYNEQFF | TGTGCCACCAGTACAGGGGTTGCCTACAATGAGCAGTTCTTC | NA | TRBV24-1 | TRBD1 | TRBJ2-1 | 14
CASSSDRALNTEAFF | TGTGCCAGCAGCTCGGACAGGGCCTTGAACACTGAAGCTTTCTTT | NA | TRBV7-9 | TRBD1 | TRBJ1-1 | 15
CASMRGGTEAFF | TGTGCCAGCATGAGGGGGGGAACTGAAGCTTTCTTT | NA | TRBV2 | NA | TRBJ1-1 | 12
CASSSDRVSGGGTEAFF | TGTGCCAGCAGCTCCGACAGGGTATCAGGCGGTGGCACTGAAGCTTTCTTT | NA | TRBV7-9 | TRBD1 | TRBJ1-1 | 17
CASSSKASNQPQHF | TGTGCCAGCAGCTCCAAAGCGAGCAATCAGCCCCAGCATTTT | NA | TRBV6-2/TRBV6-3 | NA | TRBJ1-5 | 14
CASKDRGSDEQFF | TGTGCCAGTAAAGATAGGGGGAGCGATGAGCAGTTCTTC | NA | TRBV15 | NA | TRBJ2-1 | 13
CASILVGGQVAVGYEQYF | TGTGCCAGCATCTTAGTAGGGGGACAGGTGGCGGTTGGCTACGAGCAGTACTTC | NA | TRBV11-2 | TRBD1 | TRBJ2-7 | 18
CASSLAQWVAGPGELFF | TGCGCCAGCAGCTTGGCTCAGTGGGTAGCGGGGCCCGGGGAGCTGTTTTTT | NA | TRBV5-1 | TRBD2 | TRBJ2-2 | 17
CASSPQAGSNTEAFF | TGTGCCAGCTCACCACAAGCAGGGTCGAACACTGAAGCTTTCTTT | once | TRBV18 | NA | TRBJ1-1 | 15
CASSGARGTVSSYEQYF | TGTGCCAGCAGTGGGGCACGCGGGACAGTTAGCTCCTACGAGCAGTACTTC | NA | TRBV6-2/TRBV6-3 | NA | TRBJ2-7 | 17
CASSERQGDNSPLHF | TGTGCCAGCAGCGAGCGACAGGGTGACAATTCACCCCTCCACTTT | NA | TRBV5-4 | TRBD1 | TRBJ1-6 | 15
CASSYSLNSYEQYF | TGTGCCAGCAGTTACTCTCTAAACTCCTACGAGCAGTACTTC | NA | TRBV6-2/TRBV6-3 | NA | TRBJ2-7 | 14
CASSPLDGAGNTIYF | TGTGCCAGCAGCCCCCTTGATGGAGCTGGAAACACCATATATTTT | NA | TRBV6-5 | NA | TRBJ1-3 | 15
CASSLGTGVDTEAFF | TGTGCCAGCAGCTTAGGCACGGGTGTTGACACTGAAGCTTTCTTT | NA | TRBV11-2 | NA | TRBJ1-1 | 15
CASSQEQGQLYGYTF | TGTGCCAGCAGCCAAGAACAAGGACAGCTCTATGGCTACACCTTC | NA | TRBV4-2 | NA | TRBJ1-2 | 15
CASSLASATNEKLFF | TGTGCCAGCAGCTTAGCGTCTGCAACTAATGAAAAACTGTTTTTT | NA | TRBV7-9 | NA | TRBJ1-4 | 15
CASSVGGAVETQYF | TGTGCCAGCAGCGTAGGCGGGGCCGTGGAGACCCAGTACTTC | once | TRBV9 | NA | TRBJ2-5 | 14
CASSFSPGLAGDF | TGTGCCAGCAGTTTCTCTCCGGGACTAGCGGGGGACTTC | NA | TRBV27 | TRBD2 | TRBJ2-5 | 13
CASSAGRGYEQYF | TGTGCCAGCAGCGCGGGGAGGGGCTACGAGCAGTACTTC | NA | TRBV9 | TRBD2 | TRBJ2-7 | 13
CASSRVNSYEQYF | TGTGCCAGTAGTCGCGTAAACTCCTACGAGCAGTACTTC | once | TRBV19 | NA | TRBJ2-7 | 13
CASSLGGEQYF | TGTGCCAGCAGTTTAGGAGGCGAGCAGTACTTC | NA | TRBV27 | NA | TRBJ2-7 | 11
CASSSGQGPYGYTF | TGTGCCAGCAGCTCGGGACAGGGCCCCTATGGCTACACCTTC | once | TRBV5-4 | TRBD1 | TRBJ1-2 | 14
CASRLSGSNTGELFF | TGTGCCAGCAGGTTGTCCGGGTCGAACACCGGGGAGCTGTTTTTT | NA | TRBV7-9 | NA | TRBJ2-2 | 15
CASSRELAGAAGELFF | TGCGCCAGCAGCCGGGAACTAGCGGGAGCGGCCGGGGAGCTGTTTTTT | NA | TRBV4-1 | TRBD2 | TRBJ2-2 | 16
CAISPPESYEQYF | TGTGCCATCAGCCCCCCGGAGTCCTACGAGCAGTACTTC | NA | TRBV10-3 | NA | TRBJ2-7 | 13
CASSLGGGEQFF | TGTGCCAGTAGTTTAGGGGGGGGTGAGCAGTTCTTC | NA | TRBV19 | NA | TRBJ2-1 | 12
CASSLDGEVDSPLHF | TGCGCCAGCAGCTTGGACGGTGAGGTAGATTCACCCCTCCACTTT | NA | TRBV5-1 | NA | TRBJ1-6 | 15
CASSPNLPSGNYGYTF | TGTGCCAGTAGTCCCAATCTCCCTTCAGGGAACTATGGCTACACCTTC | NA | TRBV19 | NA | TRBJ1-2 | 16
CSASSSGRGTYNEQFF | TGCAGTGCTAGTTCCAGCGGGAGGGGAACCTACAATGAGCAGTTCTTC | NA | TRBV20-1 | TRBD2 | TRBJ2-1 | 16
CASSSGPATEAFF | TGTGCCAGCAGTTCAGGGCCGGCCACTGAAGCTTTCTTT | NA | TRBV12-3/TRBV12-4 | NA | TRBJ1-1 | 13
CACNRDTNSETQYF | TGTGCCTGTAACCGGGACACTAATTCAGAGACCCAGTACTTC | NA | TRBV30 | NA | TRBJ2-5 | 14
CASSKVKYPGTGDLRETQYF | TGTGCCAGCAGCAAAGTCAAGTATCCAGGGACAGGGGATTTGCGGGAGACCCAGTACTTC | many | TRBV21-1 | NA | TRBJ2-5 | 20
CASSQGAGGNYEQYF | TGCGCCAGCAGCCAAGGAGCGGGAGGTAACTACGAGCAGTACTTC | NA | TRBV4-3 | TRBD2 | TRBJ2-7 | 15
CASSQRGAVTYEQYF | TGTGCCAGCAGCCAGCGGGGGGCGGTTACCTACGAGCAGTACTTC | NA | TRBV5-8 | TRBD2 | TRBJ2-7 | 15
CASSQSGLAGSSYEQYF | TGCGCCAGCAGTCAGTCAGGACTAGCGGGGTCCTCCTACGAGCAGTACTTC | NA | TRBV23-1 | TRBD2 | TRBJ2-7 | 17